Each of the 17 T cell receptor beta chains below was sequenced from the same sample in a study of blood T cell repertoires in COVID-19. Profiling relied on immunoSEQ multiplex PCR, and the TCRdb table lists in-frame clones only, not all of them. The profile shows about 96,000 clones, over 70% of them singletons. Sequencing was performed on peripheral blood. The receptors come from a man aged 45-65 years who had recovered from COVID-19.

V is TRBV2 and J is TRBJ2-2; D not resolved. This CDR3 has 14 amino acids. V dropped 7 bases and J dropped 3 bases, with 12 bases sitting between them. Germline V gene sequence: CDR1 SNHLY, CDR2 FYNNEI. In DNA form, the CDR3 reads TGTGCCAGCACGGTCTTCCTTTACACCGGGGAGCTGTTTTTT. Protein product: CASTVFLYTGELFF. The whole variable domain, filled in from reference TRBV2 and TRBJ2-2, reads EPEVTQTPSHQVTQMGQEVILRCVPISNHLYFYWYRQILGQKVEFLVSFYNNEISEKSEIFDDQFSVERPDGSNFTLKIRSTKLEDSAMYFCASTVFLYTGELFFGEGSRLTVL.

The gene calls are TRBV4-3 and TRBJ2-7; weak D call: TRBD1 (6 bases). V lost 0 bases and J 5 bases, leaving 8 bases between the germline ends. CDR1 is LGHNA and CDR2 is YSLEER in the germline V gene. This CDR3 contains 13 residues. CDR3 region: CASSQEQGNEQYF. CDR3 bases: TGCGCCAGCAGCCAAGAACAGGGAAACGAGCAGTACTTC.

This clone was seen a handful of times. CDR3: CAWGDSHDTEAFF. CDR3 nucleotides: TGTGCCTGGGGTGACAGTCACGACACTGAAGCTTTCTTT. The J gene is TRBJ1-1, the V gene TRBV30; a possible D gene is TRBD1 (5 bases). Germline CDR1 is GTSNPN and CDR2 is SVGIG (reference sequence). The CDR3 is 13 residues long. V was pared by 5 bases and J by 3 bases, with 13 bases between.

The rearrangement links TRBV27 to TRBJ2-7, with 9 nucleotides matching TRBD1. The CDR3 length is 13 residues. The V gene end was trimmed by 8 bases and the J gene end by 1 base; junction bases not matched to a gene: 3. The germline V gene encodes CDR1 MNHEY and CDR2 SMNVEV (reference sequence). CDR3 coding DNA: TGTGCCAGCGGGGGACAGGGTTCCTACGAGCAGTACTTC. Translated, it gives CASGGQGSYEQYF.

This chain links TRBV12-1 with TRBJ2-5; the table's D gene call, TRBD2, was not cross checked with the DNA. TRBV12-1 is shown as a pseudogene. This CDR3 comprises 15 residues. The CDR3 protein is CASSFWRGAWETQYF. The CDR3 DNA sequence: TGTGCCAGCAGCTTTTGGCGGGGGGCCTGGGAGACCCAGTACTTC.

J is TRBJ1-3 and V is TRBV5-4, with unresolved D. With 1 base removed from V and 2 bases from J, the gap between germline ends came to 16 bases. Germline V CDR1 and CDR2: SGHNT, YYREEE (reference sequence). The CDR3 spans 17 residues. The CDR3 nucleotides read TGTGCCAGCAGCTTGCCCGGGGAGCTAGGGACTGGAAACACCATATATTTT. Protein: CASSLPGELGTGNTIYF. The complete variable domain, with remaining parts taken from reference TRBV5-4 and TRBJ1-3, reads ETGVTQSPTHLIKTRGQQVTLRCSSQSGHNTVSWYQQALGQGPQFIFQYYREEENGRGNFPPRFSGLQFPNYSSELNVNALELDDSALYLCASSLPGELGTGNTIYFGEGSWLTVV.

The J gene is TRBJ2-3, the V gene TRBV3-1 (or the pseudogene TRBV3-2); 12 bases agree with TRBD2. Germline CDR1 LGHDT, CDR2 YNNKEL (reference sequence). J was trimmed by 4 bases and V by 0 bases; bases with no gene match: 5. There are 17 residues in the CDR3. Here the CDR3 reads CASSQDESSGRADTQYF. CDR3 DNA sequence: TGTGCCAGCAGCCAAGATGAGTCTAGCGGGAGGGCAGATACGCAGTATTTT.

The chain is built from TRBV19 and TRBJ2-2, with 10 nucleotides matching TRBD2. V lost 4 bases to trimming and J lost 2 bases; unmatched junction nucleotides: 4. The CDR3 totals 16 residues. In germline, CDR1 is LNHDA, CDR2 SQIVND (reference sequence). CDR3 amino acids: CASSRIAGGNTGELFF. The CDR3 coding sequence is TGTGCCAGTAGTAGGATAGCGGGGGGAAACACCGGGGAGCTGTTTTTT.

The chain has TRBV28 and TRBJ1-5; no firm D call. CDR1 and CDR2 from the germline V gene are MDHEN and SYDVKM. This CDR3 contains 18 residues. Trimming pared 3 bases from V and 4 bases from J, leaving 22 bases between. The CDR3 DNA is TGTGCCAGCAGTTTTTCTTTAGGGCGATCGTCGGGGAATCAGCCCCAGCATTTT. Its protein is CASSFSLGRSSGNQPQHF.

This clone was recorded only once. V is TRBV11-2 and J is TRBJ2-1; 10 bases fit TRBD1. The CDR3 is 14 residues long. V gave up 4 bases and J gave up 9 bases; unmatched junction bases: 6. Germline V lookup: CDR1 SGHAT, CDR2 FQNNGV. The CDR3 bases are TGTGCCAGCAGCTCGGGACAGGGGCACAGTGAGCAGTTCTTC. Amino acid sequence: CASSSGQGHSEQFF.

This clone was observed a handful of times. V is TRBV5-5 and J is TRBJ1-5; D is unclear. Trimming stripped 1 base from V and 2 bases from J, with 10 bases between. CDR3 length: 15 amino acids. CDR1 and CDR2 (germline): SGHKS, YYEKEE (reference sequence). The CDR3 region is CASSLTAGGNQPQHF. The CDR3 DNA reads as TGTGCCAGCAGCTTGACAGCGGGAGGCAATCAGCCCCAGCATTTT.

This chain joins TRBV12-5 and TRBJ2-7; the D gene is possibly TRBD2 (5 bases). The V and J ends lost 10 bases and 0 bases respectively, with 25 bases between them. CDR3 size: 17 residues. Per germline, CDR1 LGHNT and CDR2 FRNRAP. Here the CDR3 reads CANKLRGGKINSYEQYF. DNA of the CDR3: TGTGCTAATAAACTCCGCGGAGGTAAAATCAACTCCTACGAGCAGTACTTC.

The rearrangement joins TRBV3-1 (or the pseudogene TRBV3-2) to TRBJ2-5, with D perhaps TRBD2 (5 bases). Between the trimmed V and J ends, which lost 3 bases and 4 bases, there was a span of 24 bases. This CDR3 contains 18 residues. Germline-derived CDR1 and CDR2 are LGHDT and YNNKEL (reference sequence). The CDR3 coding sequence is TGTGCCAGCAGCCACTCCCCGGACGGGGTCGTAGTAGTAGAGACCCAGTACTTC. The encoded protein is CASSHSPDGVVVVETQYF.

This clone has a handful of counts. The chain carries TRBV9 and TRBJ2-2; no definite D call. The ends were cut back, 7 bases at V and 5 bases at J, with 18 bases in the middle. The V gene's germline CDR1 is SGDLS and CDR2 YYNGEE. The CDR3 consists of 15 residues. CDR3 residues: CASASDSMETGELFF. The CDR3 DNA follows: TGTGCCAGCGCAAGTGATTCGATGGAGACCGGGGAGCTGTTTTTT.

V gene TRBV7-2 combines with J gene TRBJ2-6; TRBD2 aligns across 9 bases. The V gene end was trimmed by 2 bases and the J gene end by 2 bases; junction bases not matched to a gene: 4. The germline CDR1 and CDR2 sequences are SGHTA and FQGNSA. The CDR3 is 17 amino acids. The CDR3 loop is CASSLFGGRAGANVLTF. The CDR3 DNA is TGTGCCAGCAGCTTATTTGGCGGGAGGGCTGGGGCCAACGTCCTGACTTTC.

The gene calls are TRBV27 and TRBJ2-7; 11 nucleotides match TRBD1. J was trimmed by 3 bases and V by 10 bases; bases with no gene match: 5. This CDR3 spans 13 amino acids. CDR1 and CDR2 from the germline V gene are MNHEY and SMNVEV (reference sequence). The CDR3 DNA follows: TGTGCCACCGGGACAGGGGGTAACTACGAGCAGTACTTC. Its translation: CATGTGGNYEQYF.

In its sample, this clone was seen a few times. This chain connects TRBV29-1 to TRBJ2-7; TRBD1 is a possible D gene (5 bases). The CDR3 is 12 amino acids. In germline, CDR1 is SQVTM, CDR2 ANQGSEA. V lost 5 bases, J lost 2 bases, and 10 bases lay in between. The CDR3 DNA reads as TGCAGCGTTCGCCAGGACACCTACGAGCAGTACTTC. This gives the protein CSVRQDTYEQYF.